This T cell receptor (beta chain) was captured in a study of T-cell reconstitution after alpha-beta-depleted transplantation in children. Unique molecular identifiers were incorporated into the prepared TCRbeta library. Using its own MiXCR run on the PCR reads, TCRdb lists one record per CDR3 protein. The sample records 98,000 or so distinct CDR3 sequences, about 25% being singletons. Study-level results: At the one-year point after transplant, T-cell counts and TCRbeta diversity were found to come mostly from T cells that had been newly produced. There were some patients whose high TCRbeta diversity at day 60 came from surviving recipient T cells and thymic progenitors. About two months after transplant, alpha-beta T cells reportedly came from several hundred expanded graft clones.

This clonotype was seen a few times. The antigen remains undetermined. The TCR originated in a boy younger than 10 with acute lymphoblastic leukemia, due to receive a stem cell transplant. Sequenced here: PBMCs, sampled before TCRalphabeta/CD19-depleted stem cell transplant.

CDR3 bases: TGTGCCAGCAGAGACCCGGGGGGCGGGCAGTACTTC. Amino acids: CASRDPGGGQYF. V gene TRBV6-5 combines with J gene TRBJ2-7, with D perhaps TRBD2 (7 bases). Trimming stripped 6 bases from V and 9 bases from J, with 15 bases between. This CDR3 has 12 residues. The germline CDR1 and CDR2 sequences are MNHEY and SVGAGI.